These T cell receptor beta chains were read from a single sample in a study of beta chain features in type 1 diabetes. The data were produced by immunoSEQ multiplex PCR, yet TCRdb's version contains in-frame clones alone and is incomplete. The sample carries 970,000 or so clones, about a sixth recorded once. Sequenced: naive CD4+ T cells from blood. These receptors all come from a woman aged 18-29 years in good health. Both conserved end residues are part of each CDR3. D genes are given only for firm matches. Only part of the rows carry a size: once, few, many, or a class if the clone is expanded.

CDR3 DNA: TGTGCCAGCCGGCTACTAGGGGTCGCCCCGGGCGAGCAGTACTTC
CDR3 protein: CASRLLGVAPGEQYF
D gene: .
V gene: TRBV2
J gene: TRBJ2-7
clone size: .

CDR3 DNA: TGTGCCAGCAGCTTAGGGCGTATCAGGGTCAATGAGCAGTTCTTC
CDR3 protein: CASSLGRIRVNEQFF
D gene: .
V gene: TRBV7-9
J gene: TRBJ2-1
clone size: .

CDR3 DNA: TGTGCCAGCACGGAATCGGGACAGTTGGGCAATGAGCAGTTCTTC
CDR3 protein: CASTESGQLGNEQFF
D gene: TRBD1
V gene: TRBV7-3
J gene: TRBJ2-1
clone size: few

CDR3 DNA: TGTGCCAGCAGCACCGGACTAGCGGAGAACACCGGGGAGCTGTTTTTT
CDR3 protein: CASSTGLAENTGELFF
D gene: .
V gene: TRBV21-1
J gene: TRBJ2-2
clone size: few

CDR3 DNA: TGTGCCAGCAGTTTCTCGGGACAGTTCCAAGAGACCCAGTACTTC
CDR3 protein: CASSFSGQFQETQYF
D gene: TRBD1
V gene: TRBV28
J gene: TRBJ2-5
clone size: few

CDR3 DNA: TGTGCCAGCAGCTGGCGCCGGGGAAACACTGAAGCTTTCTTT
CDR3 protein: CASSWRRGNTEAFF
D gene: .
V gene: TRBV11-1
J gene: TRBJ1-1
clone size: .

CDR3 DNA: TGTGCCAGCAGTTTAATGGGGAACGGGGGAAAACTGTTTTTT
CDR3 protein: CASSLMGNGGKLFF
D gene: .
V gene: TRBV28
J gene: TRBJ1-4
clone size: few

CDR3 DNA: TGTGCCAGCAGCTCTCCGGTCATAATGAACACTGAAGCTTTCTTT
CDR3 protein: CASSSPVIMNTEAFF
D gene: .
V gene: TRBV7-2
J gene: TRBJ1-1
clone size: .

CDR3 DNA: TGTGCCAGCAGTCAGCGGGAGCGCGAGACCCAGTACTTC
CDR3 protein: CASSQRERETQYF
D gene: TRBD2
V gene: TRBV2
J gene: TRBJ2-5
clone size: few

CDR3 DNA: TGTGCCAGCAGTTTATGGGGCTCAGGGGCAGACCAAGAGACCCAGTACTTC
CDR3 protein: CASSLWGSGADQETQYF
D gene: .
V gene: TRBV27
J gene: TRBJ2-5
clone size: .

CDR3 DNA: TGTGCCAGCAGCTTAGTGCCCGCTCGAGAGACCCAGTACTTC
CDR3 protein: CASSLVPARETQYF
D gene: .
V gene: TRBV7-9
J gene: TRBJ2-5
clone size: .

CDR3 DNA: TGTGCCAGCAGCCGCGGTAGCCACAATGAGCAGTTCTTC
CDR3 protein: CASSRGSHNEQFF
D gene: .
V gene: TRBV7-2
J gene: TRBJ2-1
clone size: few

CDR3 DNA: TGCAGCGTTGGGACAGGCTCCTCAGATACGCAGTATTTT
CDR3 protein: CSVGTGSSDTQYF
D gene: TRBD1
V gene: TRBV29-1
J gene: TRBJ2-3
clone size: few

CDR3 DNA: TGTGCCAGCAGCGTAGAGCCAGGGAGCAATCAGCCCCAGCATTTT
CDR3 protein: CASSVEPGSNQPQHF
D gene: .
V gene: TRBV9
J gene: TRBJ1-5
clone size: few

CDR3 DNA: TGTGCCAGCAGCTATACCGGGACAGGGAACACTGAAGCTTTCTTT
CDR3 protein: CASSYTGTGNTEAFF
D gene: TRBD1
V gene: TRBV7-2
J gene: TRBJ1-1
clone size: few

CDR3 DNA: TGCGCCAGCAGCGGGGGCCCCAGTACTGAAGCTTTCTTT
CDR3 protein: CASSGGPSTEAFF
D gene: .
V gene: TRBV5-1
J gene: TRBJ1-1
clone size: .

CDR3 DNA: TGTGCCAGCTGCGACTTTAATGAGCAGTTCTTC
CDR3 protein: CASCDFNEQFF
D gene: .
V gene: TRBV18
J gene: TRBJ2-1
clone size: few

CDR3 DNA: TGTGCCAGCAGCTTTGGCTCTTATGGCGGGACCCAGTACTTC
CDR3 protein: CASSFGSYGGTQYF
D gene: .
V gene: TRBV7-2
J gene: TRBJ2-5
clone size: few

CDR3 DNA: TGTGCCAGCGAGGAGATGGCGACAGTCGTACCTGAAGCTTTCTTT
CDR3 protein: CASEEMATVVPEAFF
D gene: .
V gene: TRBV2
J gene: TRBJ1-1
clone size: .

CDR3 DNA: TGCGCCAGCAGCCGGCAGGGGAACACAGATACGCAGTATTTT
CDR3 protein: CASSRQGNTDTQYF
D gene: .
V gene: TRBV4-3
J gene: TRBJ2-3
clone size: many

CDR3 DNA: TGTGCCAGCAGCCAAGCCCCGACAGGGGGCCGTGAGCAGTTCTTC
CDR3 protein: CASSQAPTGGREQFF
D gene: TRBD1
V gene: TRBV4-2
J gene: TRBJ2-1
clone size: few

CDR3 DNA: TGTGCCAGCAGCATTCAGGGTTGGAAGAACACTGAAGCTTTCTTT
CDR3 protein: CASSIQGWKNTEAFF
D gene: .
V gene: TRBV21-1
J gene: TRBJ1-1
clone size: .

CDR3 DNA: TGTGCCAGCAGCTTAAGTCGTGGGAGGGCCTTCTACAATGAGCAGTTCTTC
CDR3 protein: CASSLSRGRAFYNEQFF
D gene: TRBD2
V gene: TRBV7-2
J gene: TRBJ2-1
clone size: .

CDR3 DNA: TGTGCCAGCACCGAGCGGGAGTACATCAATGAGCAGTTCTTC
CDR3 protein: CASTEREYINEQFF
D gene: TRBD2
V gene: TRBV9
J gene: TRBJ2-1
clone size: .

CDR3 DNA: TGCGCCAGCAGCTTGGCGACGTCAGGACCCCTCACCGGGGAGCTGTTTTTT
CDR3 protein: CASSLATSGPLTGELFF
D gene: .
V gene: TRBV5-1
J gene: TRBJ2-2
clone size: few

CDR3 DNA: TGTGCCAGCAGCTCACCGATAGCGGGAGACACCGGGGAGCTGTTTTTT
CDR3 protein: CASSSPIAGDTGELFF
D gene: TRBD2
V gene: TRBV5-4
J gene: TRBJ2-2
clone size: few

CDR3 DNA: TGTGCCATCAGTGGTACTTACGAGCAGTACTTC
CDR3 protein: CAISGTYEQYF
D gene: .
V gene: TRBV10-3
J gene: TRBJ2-7
clone size: few

CDR3 DNA: TGTGCCAGCCACCAAAGCGACAGGAACACGAAGAAGTATTTT
CDR3 protein: CASHQSDRNTKKYF
D gene: .
V gene: TRBV27
J gene: TRBJ2-3
clone size: few

CDR3 DNA: TGCAGCGTTGAAGTGGTGACCAAAAACATTCAGTACTTC
CDR3 protein: CSVEVVTKNIQYF
D gene: .
V gene: TRBV29-1
J gene: TRBJ2-4
clone size: .

CDR3 DNA: TGTGCCAGCAGCCCGGGACTAGGGACAAGCTCCTACGAGCAGTACTTC
CDR3 protein: CASSPGLGTSSYEQYF
D gene: TRBD2
V gene: TRBV4-2
J gene: TRBJ2-7
clone size: few

CDR3 DNA: TGCAGCGCCAGGAGGGACGGAAACTCTGGAAACACCATATATTTT
CDR3 protein: CSARRDGNSGNTIYF
D gene: .
V gene: TRBV29-1
J gene: TRBJ1-3
clone size: .

CDR3 DNA: TGCAGCGTTGGAGACAGGGGGGGCTACGAGCAGTACTTC
CDR3 protein: CSVGDRGGYEQYF
D gene: TRBD1
V gene: TRBV29-1
J gene: TRBJ2-7
clone size: few

CDR3 DNA: TGTGCCAGCTCGCCACGGGCTGATACGCAGTATTTT
CDR3 protein: CASSPRADTQYF
D gene: .
V gene: TRBV18
J gene: TRBJ2-3
clone size: .

CDR3 DNA: TGTGCCAGCAGTGAAGAGCCGGTCGGTTTCTTT
CDR3 protein: CASSEEPVGFF
D gene: .
V gene: TRBV2
J gene: TRBJ1-1
clone size: few

CDR3 DNA: TGCGCCAGCAGCCAGGAACAGGGTTACGAGCAGTACTTC
CDR3 protein: CASSQEQGYEQYF
D gene: .
V gene: TRBV4-1
J gene: TRBJ2-7
clone size: .

CDR3 DNA: TGCGCCAGCAGCTTGTTTAGCGGGAGCTCCTACAATGAGCAGTTCTTC
CDR3 protein: CASSLFSGSSYNEQFF
D gene: TRBD2
V gene: TRBV5-1
J gene: TRBJ2-1
clone size: .

CDR3 DNA: TGTGCCAGCCGACAGAAGACCTACGAGCAGTACTTC
CDR3 protein: CASRQKTYEQYF
D gene: .
V gene: TRBV6-6
J gene: TRBJ2-7
clone size: few

CDR3 DNA: TGTGCCAGCAGTGGCCCCTCCCTCAGGGGCGGCAATCAGCCCCAGCATTTT
CDR3 protein: CASSGPSLRGGNQPQHF
D gene: .
V gene: TRBV2
J gene: TRBJ1-5
clone size: few

CDR3 DNA: TGCGCCAGCAGCTTGACTAGCGGGGGGGCCAATGAGCAGTTCTTC
CDR3 protein: CASSLTSGGANEQFF
D gene: TRBD2
V gene: TRBV5-1
J gene: TRBJ2-1
clone size: .

CDR3 DNA: TGTGCCAGCAGTTTCGACTCAGGAAACACCATATATTTT
CDR3 protein: CASSFDSGNTIYF
D gene: .
V gene: TRBV27
J gene: TRBJ1-3
clone size: few

CDR3 DNA: TGTGCCAGTAGCCCGAGGTGGGGGCAACTCTCCTACGAGCAGTACTTC
CDR3 protein: CASSPRWGQLSYEQYF
D gene: .
V gene: TRBV19
J gene: TRBJ2-7
clone size: few